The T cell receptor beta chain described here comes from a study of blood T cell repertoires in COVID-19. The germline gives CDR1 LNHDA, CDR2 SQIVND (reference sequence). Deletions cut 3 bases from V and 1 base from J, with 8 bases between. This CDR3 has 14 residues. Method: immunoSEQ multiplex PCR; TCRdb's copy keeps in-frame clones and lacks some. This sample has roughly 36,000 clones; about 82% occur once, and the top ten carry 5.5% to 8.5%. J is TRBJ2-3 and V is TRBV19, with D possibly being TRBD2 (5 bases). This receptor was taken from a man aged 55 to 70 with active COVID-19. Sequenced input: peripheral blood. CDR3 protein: CASSISGRTDTQYF. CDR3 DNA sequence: TGTGCCAGTAGTATCAGCGGTCGCACAGATACGCAGTATTTT.